This entry lists 10 T cell receptor beta chains sequenced from one sample in a study of spatial heterogeneity in lung cancer. Described time point: blood at routine non-recurrence follow-up after resection. TCRdb redid the calling of the 5' RACE reads with MiXCR, one entry per CDR3 protein. The repertoire holds roughly 99,000 distinct CDR3 sequences, with roughly 19% as singletons. The input for sequencing was PBMCs, taken at follow-up. The receptors were sampled from a male donor with early-stage non-small cell lung cancer.

The table lists this clonotype with a few counts. V is TRBV19 and J is TRBJ1-6; weak D call: TRBD1 (5 bases). The CDR3 runs 14 residues. Per germline, CDR1 LNHDA and CDR2 SQIVND (reference sequence). V dropped 6 bases and J dropped 7 bases, with 13 bases sitting between them. The CDR3 reads CASRFGTENSPLHF. The CDR3 DNA follows: TGTGCCAGTAGATTTGGGACGGAGAATTCACCCCTCCACTTT.

The chain joins TRBV19 to TRBJ2-5; D tentatively fits TRBD1 or TRBD2 (5 bases each). The CDR3 runs to 14 residues. V was shortened by 5 bases and J by 6 bases, with 16 bases between the two germline ends. Germline V lookup: CDR1 LNHDA, CDR2 SQIVND (reference sequence). The CDR3 DNA sequence: TGTGCCAGTAGTGTCGGTGGGGACGCGAAGACCCAGTACTTC. It translates to CASSVGGDAKTQYF.

The chain recombines TRBV2 with TRBJ1-5; D is uncertain. V lost 3 bases and J lost 1, with 7 bases in between. CDR3 length: 14 residues. In germline, CDR1 is SNHLY, CDR2 FYNNEI. CDR3 coding DNA: TGTGCCAGCAGTGAGGTCCGAAGCAATCAGCCCCAGCATTTT. Encoded protein: CASSEVRSNQPQHF.

The chain is built from TRBV29-1 and TRBJ2-3; 12 bases align to TRBD1. Germline lookup yields CDR1 SQVTM and CDR2 ANQGSEA. The CDR3 is made up of 14 amino acids. Unmatched junction bases numbered 5, after V lost 4 bases and J lost 6 bases. CDR3: CSVGDRGLSDTQYF. The CDR3 DNA follows: TGCAGCGTTGGGGACAGGGGGCTTTCGGATACGCAGTATTTT.

The chain carries TRBV18 and TRBJ1-1, with D maybe TRBD1 (5 bases). This CDR3 contains 16 residues. In germline, CDR1 is KGHSH, CDR2 LQKENI. Between the trimmed V and J ends, which lost 3 bases and 3 bases, there was a span of 17 bases. DNA for the CDR3: TGTGCCAGCTCACCGAGTCCTTCGGGGGTATACACTGAAGCTTTCTTT. Encoded protein: CASSPSPSGVYTEAFF.

A few counts support this clonotype. V and J are TRBV7-2 and TRBJ1-4, with 7 bases identical to TRBD1. Trimming at V came to 4 bases and at J to 3 bases, leaving 5 bases not matched to a gene. This CDR3 region has 15 residues. The germline V gene has CDR1 SGHTA and CDR2 FQGNSA. The CDR3 protein is CASSSSGTANEKLFF. The CDR3 region has the DNA TGTGCCAGCAGCTCTTCCGGGACAGCTAATGAAAAACTGTTTTTT. Drawing the rest from reference TRBV7-2 and TRBJ1-4, the complete variable domain is GAGVSQSPSNKVTEKGKDVELRCDPISGHTALYWYRQSLGQGLEFLIYFQGNSAPDKSGLPSDRFSAERTGGSVSTLTIQRTQQEDSAVYLCASSSSGTANEKLFFGSGTQLSVL.

The rearrangement links TRBV3-1 to TRBJ2-3, with D possibly matching TRBD2 (6 bases). The CDR3 contains 16 residues. Trimming removed 4 bases at V and 2 bases at J, with 16 bases between. Germline loops: CDR1 LGHDT, CDR2 YNNKEL (reference sequence). CDR3 sequence: CASSLGTGGPTDTQYF. CDR3 DNA sequence: TGTGCCAGCAGCCTGGGAACCGGGGGACCCACAGATACGCAGTATTTT.

This chain links TRBV12-3 or TRBV12-4 with TRBJ2-1; TRBD2 matches 7 bases. The J segment lost 0 bases and the V segment lost 3 bases, leaving 5 bases of the junction unmatched. This CDR3 spans 16 amino acids. In nucleotides, the CDR3 is TGTGCCAGCAGTTTTGACGTAGCGGGCTCCTACAATGAGCAGTTCTTC. Protein: CASSFDVAGSYNEQFF.

The rearrangement links TRBV2 to TRBJ1-1, with 7 bases lining up with TRBD1. V trimming: 10 bases; J trimming: 2 bases; junction bases outside the gene matches: 13. Germline V gene data show CDR1 as SNHLY and CDR2 as FYNNEI. The CDR3 totals 15 residues. CDR3: CATSFDRVINTEAFF. The CDR3 nucleotides are TGTGCCACTAGTTTCGACAGGGTTATCAACACTGAAGCTTTCTTT.

This clonotype turned up a few times. The rearrangement joins TRBV7-9 to TRBJ2-1; D may be TRBD2 (6 bases). V gave up 5 bases and J gave up 4 bases, with 12 bases separating them. Germline CDR1 is SEHNR and CDR2 is FQNEAQ (reference sequence). CDR3 size: 14 residues. The CDR3 DNA is TGTGCCAGCAGCCTGGAGGGATATTACAATGAGCAGTTCTTC. As protein: CASSLEGYYNEQFF.